This T cell receptor (beta chain) was recorded in a study of T cells in Graves' hyperthyroidism and ophthalmopathy. The CDR3 is 15 residues long. Germline CDR1 MNHNS, CDR2 SASEGT. Template material for amplifying TCR beta CDR3 regions consisted of RNA transcripts. In the first-round RT-PCR of the TCR CDR3, the HTBI primer set was used. MiXCR, run by TCRdb on the multiplex PCR reads, gives a single entry per CDR3 protein. The sample contains around 500,000 distinct CDR3 sequences, 14% of which appear only once. This clonotype came up a few times. The antigen is not known. One junction end does not reproduce the germline sequence, and a read error may be involved. Findings of the study overall: Separation of ophthalmopathy from stable hyperthyroidism was achieved by a 13 V-J model.

The V and J genes are TRBV6-1 and TRBJ2-7; 12 bases map to TRBD2. Sample: blood. The clonotype originates from a woman in her thirties or forties with Graves' hyperthyroidism. In DNA form, the CDR3 reads TGTGCCAGCAGCAGGACTAGCGGGGCACCCTACGTATTGGACTTC. This encodes CASSRTSGAPYVLDF.